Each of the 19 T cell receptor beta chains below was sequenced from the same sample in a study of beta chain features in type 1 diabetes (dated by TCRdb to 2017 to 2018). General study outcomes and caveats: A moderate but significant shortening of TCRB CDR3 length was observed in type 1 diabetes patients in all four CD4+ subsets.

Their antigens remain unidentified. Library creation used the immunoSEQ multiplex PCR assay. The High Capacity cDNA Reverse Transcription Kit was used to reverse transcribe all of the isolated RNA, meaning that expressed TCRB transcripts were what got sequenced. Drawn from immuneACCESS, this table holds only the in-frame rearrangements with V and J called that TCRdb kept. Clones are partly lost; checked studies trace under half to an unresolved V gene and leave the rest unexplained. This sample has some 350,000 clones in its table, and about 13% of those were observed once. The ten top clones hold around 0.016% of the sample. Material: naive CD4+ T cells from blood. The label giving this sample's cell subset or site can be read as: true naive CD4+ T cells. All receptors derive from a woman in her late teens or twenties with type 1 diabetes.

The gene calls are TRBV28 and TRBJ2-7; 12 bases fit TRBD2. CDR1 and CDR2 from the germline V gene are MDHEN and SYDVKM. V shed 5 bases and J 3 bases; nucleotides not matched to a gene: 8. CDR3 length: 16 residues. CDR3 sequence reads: CASSPVTSGSFYEQYF. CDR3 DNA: TGTGCCAGCAGTCCCGTGACTAGCGGGAGTTTCTACGAGCAGTACTTC.

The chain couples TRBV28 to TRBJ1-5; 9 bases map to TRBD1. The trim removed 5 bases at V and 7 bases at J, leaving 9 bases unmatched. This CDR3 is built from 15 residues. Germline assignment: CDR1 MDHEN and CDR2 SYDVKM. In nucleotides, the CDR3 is TGTGCCAGCAGTCCGGACAGGGGCACAAGGCAGCCCCAGCATTTT. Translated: CASSPDRGTRQPQHF. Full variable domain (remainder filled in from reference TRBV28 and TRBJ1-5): DVKVTQSSRYLVKRTGEKVFLECVQDMDHENMFWYRQDPGLGLRLIYFSYDVKMKEKGDIPEGYSVSREKKERFSLILESASTNQTSMYLCASSPDRGTRQPQHFGDGTRLSIL.

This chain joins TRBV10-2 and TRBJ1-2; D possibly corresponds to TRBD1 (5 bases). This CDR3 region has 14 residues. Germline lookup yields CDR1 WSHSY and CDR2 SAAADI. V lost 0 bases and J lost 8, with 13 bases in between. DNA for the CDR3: TGCGCCAGCAGTGAGTCGCGGCAGGGAGGCGGCTACACCTTC. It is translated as CASSESRQGGGYTF.

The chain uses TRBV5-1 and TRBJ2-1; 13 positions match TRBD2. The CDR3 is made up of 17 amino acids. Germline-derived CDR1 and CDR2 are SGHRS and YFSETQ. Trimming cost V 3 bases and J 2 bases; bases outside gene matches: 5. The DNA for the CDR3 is TGCGCCAGCAGCTCCGGGACTAGCGGGATCACCTACAATGAGCAGTTCTTC. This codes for CASSSGTSGITYNEQFF.

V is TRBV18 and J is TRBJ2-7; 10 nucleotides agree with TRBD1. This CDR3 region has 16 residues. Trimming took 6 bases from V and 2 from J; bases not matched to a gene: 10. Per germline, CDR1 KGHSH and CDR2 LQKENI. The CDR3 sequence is CASSAGDRGAAYEQYV. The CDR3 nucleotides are TGTGCCAGCTCGGCCGGGGACAGGGGAGCAGCCTACGAGCAGTACGTC.

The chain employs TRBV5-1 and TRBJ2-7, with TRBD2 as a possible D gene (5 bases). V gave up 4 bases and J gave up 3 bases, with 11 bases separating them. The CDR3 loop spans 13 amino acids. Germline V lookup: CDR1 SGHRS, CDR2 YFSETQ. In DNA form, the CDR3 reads TGCGCCAGCAGCCGAATCCGGGGCTACGAGCAGTACTTC. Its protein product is CASSRIRGYEQYF.

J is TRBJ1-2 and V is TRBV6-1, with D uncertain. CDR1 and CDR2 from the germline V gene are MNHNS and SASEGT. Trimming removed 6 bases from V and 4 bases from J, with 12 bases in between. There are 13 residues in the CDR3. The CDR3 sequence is CASRPTAAYGYTF. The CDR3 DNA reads TGTGCCAGCAGGCCGACGGCGGCCTATGGCTACACCTTC.

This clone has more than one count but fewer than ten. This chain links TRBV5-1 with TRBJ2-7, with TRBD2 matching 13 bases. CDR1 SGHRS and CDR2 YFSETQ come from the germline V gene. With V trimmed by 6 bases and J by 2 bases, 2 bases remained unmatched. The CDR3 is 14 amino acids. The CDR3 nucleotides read TGCGCCAGCAAGGGACTAGCGGGGACCTACGAGCAGTACTTC. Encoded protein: CASKGLAGTYEQYF. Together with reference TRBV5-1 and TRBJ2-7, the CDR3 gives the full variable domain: KAGVTQTPRYLIKTRGQQVTLSCSPISGHRSVSWYQQTPGQGLQFLFEYFSETQRNKGNFPGRFSGRQFSNSRSEMNVSTLELGDSALYLCASKGLAGTYEQYFGPGTRLTVT.

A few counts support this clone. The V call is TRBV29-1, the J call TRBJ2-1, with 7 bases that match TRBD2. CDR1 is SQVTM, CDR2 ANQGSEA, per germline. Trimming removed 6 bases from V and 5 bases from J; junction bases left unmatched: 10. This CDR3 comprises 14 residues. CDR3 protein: CSVGGRGSNNEQFF. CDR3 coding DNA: TGCAGCGTGGGGGGGAGGGGTAGTAACAATGAGCAGTTCTTC.

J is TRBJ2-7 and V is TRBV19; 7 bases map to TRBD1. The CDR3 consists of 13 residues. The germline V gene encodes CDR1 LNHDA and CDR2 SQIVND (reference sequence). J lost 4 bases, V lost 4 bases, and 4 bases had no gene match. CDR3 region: CASSTGQTYEQYF. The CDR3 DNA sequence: TGTGCCAGTAGTACGGGACAGACTTACGAGCAGTACTTC. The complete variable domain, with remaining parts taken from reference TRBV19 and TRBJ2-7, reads DGGITQSPKYLFRKEGQNVTLSCEQNLNHDAMYWYRQDPGQGLRLIYYSQIVNDFQKGDIAEGYSVSREKKESFPLTVTSAQKNPTAFYLCASSTGQTYEQYFGPGTRLTVT.

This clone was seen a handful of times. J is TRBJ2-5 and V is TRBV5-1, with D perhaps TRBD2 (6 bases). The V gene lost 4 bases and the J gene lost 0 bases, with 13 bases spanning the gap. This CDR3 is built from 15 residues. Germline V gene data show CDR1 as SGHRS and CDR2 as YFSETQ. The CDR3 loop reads CASSPGLTYQETQYF. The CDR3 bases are TGCGCCAGCAGCCCGGGACTGACGTACCAAGAGACCCAGTACTTC.

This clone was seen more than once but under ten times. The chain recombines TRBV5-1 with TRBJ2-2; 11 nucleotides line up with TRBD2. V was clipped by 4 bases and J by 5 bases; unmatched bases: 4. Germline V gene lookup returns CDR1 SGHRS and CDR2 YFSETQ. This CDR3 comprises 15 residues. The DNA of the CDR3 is TGCGCCAGCAGCCCCGGGACTAGCGGAACCGGGGAGCTGTTTTTT. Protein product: CASSPGTSGTGELFF.

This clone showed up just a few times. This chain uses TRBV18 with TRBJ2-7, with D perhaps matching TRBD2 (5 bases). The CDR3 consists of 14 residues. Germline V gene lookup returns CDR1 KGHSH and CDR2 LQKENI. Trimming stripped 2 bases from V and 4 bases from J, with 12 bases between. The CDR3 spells CASSPIIATYEQYF. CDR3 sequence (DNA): TGTGCCAGCTCACCAATTATAGCGACTTACGAGCAGTACTTC.

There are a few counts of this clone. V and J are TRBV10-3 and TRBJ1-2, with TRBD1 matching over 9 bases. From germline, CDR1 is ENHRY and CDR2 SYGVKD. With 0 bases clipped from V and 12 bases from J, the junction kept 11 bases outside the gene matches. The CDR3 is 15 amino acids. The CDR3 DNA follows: TGTGCCATCAGTGAGTCCAGACAGGGGGGGGGCCTGGACACCTTC. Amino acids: CAISESRQGGGLDTF.

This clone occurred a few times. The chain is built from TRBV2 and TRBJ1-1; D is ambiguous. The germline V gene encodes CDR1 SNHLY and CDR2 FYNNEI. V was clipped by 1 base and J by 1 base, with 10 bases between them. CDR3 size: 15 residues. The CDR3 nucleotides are TGTGCCAGCAGTGAAGTATCCGAGCCGAACACTGAAGCTTTCTTT. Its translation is CASSEVSEPNTEAFF.

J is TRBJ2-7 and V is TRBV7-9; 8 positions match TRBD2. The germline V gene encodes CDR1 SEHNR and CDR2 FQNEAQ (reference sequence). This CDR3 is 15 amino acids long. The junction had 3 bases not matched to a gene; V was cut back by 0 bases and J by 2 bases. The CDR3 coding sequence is TGTGCCAGCAGCTTAGCAACTAGCGGAACCTACGAGCAGTACGTC. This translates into CASSLATSGTYEQYV.

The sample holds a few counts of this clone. The CDR3 protein is CASTAGGYQPQHF. The DNA of the CDR3 is TGTGCCAGCACCGCAGGGGGATATCAGCCCCAGCATTTT. This sequence joins TRBV7-9 and TRBJ1-5; TRBD1 matches at 7 bases. J lost 5 bases, V lost 7 bases, and 5 bases had no gene match. Germline CDR1 is SEHNR and CDR2 is FQNEAQ (reference sequence). The CDR3 consists of 13 residues.

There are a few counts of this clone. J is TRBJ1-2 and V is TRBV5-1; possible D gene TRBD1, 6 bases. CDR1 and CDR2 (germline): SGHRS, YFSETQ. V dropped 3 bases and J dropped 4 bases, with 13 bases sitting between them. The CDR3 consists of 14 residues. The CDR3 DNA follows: TGCGCCAGCAGCTCCCGAATGGACAGCTATGGCTACACCTTC. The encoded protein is CASSSRMDSYGYTF.

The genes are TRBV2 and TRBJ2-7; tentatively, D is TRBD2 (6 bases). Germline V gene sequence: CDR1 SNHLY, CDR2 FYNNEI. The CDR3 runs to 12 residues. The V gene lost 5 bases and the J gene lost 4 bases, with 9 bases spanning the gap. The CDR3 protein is CASSLGGYEQYV. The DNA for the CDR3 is TGTGCCAGCAGTCTTGGGGGGTACGAGCAGTACGTC.